The 27 T cell receptor beta chains presented below share a single source sample, sequenced in a study of blood T cell repertoires in COVID-19. TCRdb's table, derived via immunoSEQ multiplex PCR, lists solely in-frame clones and lacks some. Of 28,000 or so clones listed, roughly 88% are singletons. The sequenced sample consisted of peripheral blood. These TCRs come from a woman aged 45-65 years with active COVID-19.

This clone was observed once. The chain carries TRBV6-5 and TRBJ1-5; no firm D call. Germline-derived CDR1 and CDR2 are MNHEY and SVGAGI. The CDR3 consists of 15 residues. V was pared by 0 bases and J by 7 bases, with 13 bases between. The CDR3 sequence is CASSYSKATEQPQHF. For the CDR3, the DNA is TGTGCCAGCAGTTACTCGAAGGCCACGGAGCAGCCCCAGCATTTT.

V usage is TRBV5-1 and J usage is TRBJ2-5; a possible D gene is TRBD2 (6 bases). The germline V and J ends were trimmed by 3 bases and 1 base, with 7 bases remaining between them. The CDR3 has 13 residues. In germline, CDR1 is SGHRS, CDR2 YFSETQ. This CDR3 is CASSSGGQETQYF. In DNA, the CDR3 is TGCGCCAGCAGCTCCGGGGGCCAAGAGACCCAGTACTTC.

The genes are TRBV2 and TRBJ2-1, with 11 nucleotides matching TRBD2. CDR3 size: 15 residues. Germline CDR1 reads SNHLY; CDR2 reads FYNNEI. V shed 4 bases and J 6 bases; nucleotides not matched to a gene: 5. The CDR3 region is CASSAGTSGFNEQFF. The CDR3 region has the DNA TGTGCCAGCAGTGCCGGGACTAGCGGCTTCAATGAGCAGTTCTTC.

This clone was counted between two and nine times. This sequence joins TRBV3-1 (or the pseudogene TRBV3-2) and TRBJ1-6; a weak D match, TRBD1 (6 bases). V gave up 10 bases and J gave up 5 bases, with 12 bases separating them. The CDR3 runs 13 residues. The germline gives CDR1 LGHDT, CDR2 YNNKEL (reference sequence). The CDR3 DNA reads TGTGCCATCCGACAGGCCGATAATTCACCCCTCCACTTT. It encodes CAIRQADNSPLHF.

The V and J genes are TRBV5-1 and TRBJ1-1; no reliable D call. V was pared by 0 bases and J by 1 base, with 7 bases between. The CDR3 extends over 14 amino acids. Looked up from germline, CDR1 is SGHRS and CDR2 is YFSETQ. The CDR3 loop reads CASSLVAQNTEAFF. CDR3 DNA: TGCGCCAGCAGCTTGGTGGCACAGAACACTGAAGCTTTCTTT.

The gene calls are TRBV5-8 and TRBJ1-4; 8 bases are a match to TRBD1. CDR3 length: 15 residues. Trimming cost V 4 bases and J 0 bases; bases outside gene matches: 2. Per germline, CDR1 SGHTS and CDR2 YDEGEE. The CDR3 coding sequence is TGTGCCAGCAGCCCGGGACAGGCAACTAATGAAAAACTGTTTTTT. It codes for CASSPGQATNEKLFF.

The J gene is TRBJ1-4, the V gene TRBV28; 8 bases map to TRBD1. The trim removed 3 bases at V and 7 bases at J, leaving 13 bases unmatched. Germline values: CDR1 MDHEN, CDR2 SYDVKM. There are 17 residues in the CDR3. The CDR3 DNA reads TGTGCCAGCAGTTTCATCCGAGGACAGGGAGGGAGTGAAAAACTGTTTTTT. Its translation is CASSFIRGQGGSEKLFF.

This clone was seen a few times. The rearrangement uses TRBV27 and TRBJ1-2; 7 bases align to TRBD1. V shed 8 bases and J 6 bases; nucleotides not matched to a gene: 9. Germline V CDR1 and CDR2: MNHEY, SMNVEV (reference sequence). The CDR3 loop spans 13 amino acids. CDR3 coding DNA: TGTGCCAGCCGATTCCCCGGGACAGATGGCTACACCTTC. Amino acids: CASRFPGTDGYTF.

The chain is built from TRBV5-1 and TRBJ2-5, with 10 bases fitting TRBD2. The V segment lost 3 bases and the J segment 4 bases; nucleotides outside the gene matches: 12. The CDR3 is 17 residues long. Germline values: CDR1 SGHRS, CDR2 YFSETQ. CDR3 sequence reads: CASSSGLAGGSRETQYF. Here the CDR3 DNA reads TGCGCCAGCAGCTCGGGGTTAGCGGGAGGCTCGAGAGAGACCCAGTACTTC.

This chain joins TRBV7-9 and TRBJ2-2; the D gene is possibly TRBD2 (6 bases). Trimming removed 3 bases from V and 4 bases from J, with 15 bases in between. CDR1 is SEHNR and CDR2 is FQNEAQ in the germline V gene (reference sequence). This CDR3 comprises 16 residues. This chain's CDR3 is CASSLFAGRGTGELFF. As DNA, the CDR3 is TGTGCCAGCAGCTTGTTTGCGGGAAGAGGCACCGGGGAGCTGTTTTTT.

This clone was seen a handful of times. The V gene is TRBV28, the J gene TRBJ1-5, with 10 bases lining up with TRBD1. Trimming took 7 bases from V and 5 from J; bases not matched to a gene: 8. The germline gives CDR1 MDHEN, CDR2 SYDVKM. This CDR3 comprises 15 residues. CDR3 region: CASTWAGTGDQPQHF. Written as DNA, the CDR3 is TGTGCCAGCACTTGGGCCGGGACAGGGGATCAGCCCCAGCATTTT.

The DNA of the CDR3 is TGTGCCAGCAGTTACTCTAGCCTCAATGAGCAGTTCTTC. It encodes CASSYSSLNEQFF. The gene calls are TRBV6-2 or TRBV6-3 and TRBJ2-1; D unresolved. The CDR3 has 13 residues. The ends were cut back, 0 bases at V and 6 bases at J, with 6 bases in the middle. CDR1 is MNHEY and CDR2 is SVGEGT in the germline V gene.

J is TRBJ2-5 and V is TRBV9; 13 nucleotides match TRBD2. J gave up 2 bases and V 5 bases, and 9 bases lay outside the gene matches. The CDR3 sequence is 17 residues long. Germline-derived CDR1 and CDR2 are SGDLS and YYNGEE. DNA for the CDR3: TGTGCCAGCAGTTACGGACTAGCGGGAGCAAGGCAAGAGACCCAGTACTTC. It codes for CASSYGLAGARQETQYF.

In this sample, this clone turned up a few times. V gene TRBV7-6 combines with J gene TRBJ2-7, with 9 bases identical to TRBD2. Trimming at V came to 5 bases and at J to 3 bases, leaving 14 bases not matched to a gene. The length of the CDR3 is 17 residues. Germline loops: CDR1 SGHVS, CDR2 FNYEAQ. The CDR3 DNA reads as TGTGCCAGCAGCCCCGAGCGGGAGGCTAGACTTGGCTACGAGCAGTACTTC. It encodes CASSPEREARLGYEQYF.

This clone showed up just a few times. The CDR3 is CASSLGWTSDRGGYTF. The CDR3 nucleotides read TGTGCCAGCAGCTTAGGATGGACGAGTGACAGGGGTGGCTACACCTTC. This chain links TRBV7-9 with TRBJ1-2; TRBD1 aligns across 8 bases. Looked up from germline, CDR1 is SEHNR and CDR2 is FQNEAQ (reference sequence). The trim removed 1 base at V and 7 bases at J, leaving 11 bases unmatched. This CDR3 region has 16 residues.

The rearrangement joins TRBV4-1 to TRBJ1-2, with unresolved D. CDR1 MGHRA and CDR2 YSYEKL come from the germline V gene. V gave up 0 bases and J gave up 3 bases, with 14 bases separating them. The CDR3 runs 16 residues. The CDR3 reads CASSQDPARRDYGYTF. The CDR3 DNA follows: TGCGCCAGCAGCCAAGATCCCGCCAGACGGGACTATGGCTACACCTTC.

This sequence joins TRBV5-8 and TRBJ1-2; 10 bases align to TRBD1. The ends lost 0 bases at V and 10 bases at J; junction bases unmatched: 3. Per the germline V gene, CDR1 is SGHTS and CDR2 is YDEGEE. CDR3 length equals 13 residues. The CDR3 DNA follows: TGTGCCAGCAGCTTGGCTGGGACAGGGGACTACACCTTC. Translation: CASSLAGTGDYTF.

The rearrangement uses TRBV5-3 and TRBJ2-1; 7 bases align to TRBD2. TRBV5-3 is identified as an open reading frame with a role that is uncertain. Trimming took 2 bases from V and 5 from J; bases not matched to a gene: 7. The CDR3 spans 15 residues. DNA of the CDR3: TGTGCCAGAAGCTTCCGGGACTATCGAAACAATGAGCAGTTCTTC. This gives the protein CARSFRDYRNNEQFF.

This sequence joins TRBV5-8 and TRBJ1-1; 7 positions match TRBD1. Losses at the gene ends were 7 bases for V and 3 bases for J; bases not matched to a gene: 9. CDR3 length: 14 amino acids. CDR1 SGHTS and CDR2 YDEGEE come from the germline V gene. The CDR3 reads CASWTGHSYTEAFF. DNA of the CDR3: TGTGCCAGCTGGACAGGACACAGCTACACTGAAGCTTTCTTT.

The V and J genes are TRBV10-3 and TRBJ2-7, with 9 bases lining up with TRBD2. CDR1 and CDR2 (germline): ENHRY, SYGVKD. V shed 5 bases, J shed 5 bases, and the junction held 7 bases outside the gene matches. There are 14 residues in the CDR3. The CDR3 sequence: CAISSLAGNHEQYF. Here the CDR3 DNA reads TGTGCCATCAGTTCTCTAGCGGGAAATCACGAGCAGTACTTC.

This clone qualifies as medium-sized. The rearrangement uses TRBV9 and TRBJ2-2; D is undetermined. Looked up from germline, CDR1 is SGDLS and CDR2 is YYNGEE. This CDR3 has 12 amino acids. V shed 3 bases and J shed 8 bases, with 8 bases lying between them. Here the CDR3 DNA reads TGTGCCAGCAGCGCCAGGTGGGGGGAGCTGTTTTTT. Translated: CASSARWGELFF.

The V call is TRBV4-2, the J call TRBJ2-1; D possibly corresponds to TRBD1 (5 bases). Germline CDR1 and CDR2: LGHNA and YNFKEQ. The CDR3 sequence is 14 residues long. Trimming removed 0 bases from V and 14 bases from J, with 17 bases in between. The CDR3 spells CASSQDIGRDSKFF. In nucleotides, the CDR3 is TGTGCCAGCAGCCAAGATATCGGCAGGGATAGTAAGTTCTTC.

The chain combines TRBV6-5 with TRBJ2-1; no clear D. Trimming took 4 bases from V and 4 from J, leaving 8 bases between them. Per the germline V gene, CDR1 is MNHEY and CDR2 is SVGAGI. The CDR3 loop spans 13 amino acids. The CDR3 spells CASSSTLYNEQFF. The CDR3 region has the DNA TGTGCCAGCAGTTCTACCCTTTACAATGAGCAGTTCTTC.

This clone has only one observation. The chain couples TRBV5-1 to TRBJ1-1, with 8 bases lining up with TRBD1. Germline V CDR1 and CDR2: SGHRS, YFSETQ. After removal of 0 bases from V and 4 bases from J, the junction contained 2 bases not matched to a gene. This CDR3 comprises 14 residues. In DNA, the CDR3 is TGCGCCAGCAGCTTGGTGACAGGGGCCACTGAAGCTTTCTTT. It codes for CASSLVTGATEAFF.

J is TRBJ2-1 and V is TRBV6-5, with TRBD1 matching over 10 bases. This CDR3 is built from 15 residues. V was pared by 7 bases and J by 3 bases, with 6 bases of the junction left unmatched. CDR1 is MNHEY and CDR2 is SVGAGI in the germline V gene. The CDR3 DNA sequence: TGTGCCAGCACCAAGGGGACAGGGGTCTACAATGAGCAGTTCTTC. Its protein product is CASTKGTGVYNEQFF.

V is TRBV6-2 or TRBV6-3 and J is TRBJ1-1; a weak D match, TRBD1 (6 bases). Germline loops: CDR1 MNHEY, CDR2 SVGEGT. The ends were cut back, 6 bases at V and 4 bases at J, with 9 bases in the middle. The CDR3 has 12 amino acids. The CDR3 spells CASSMTGTEAFF. DNA for the CDR3: TGTGCCAGCAGCATGACAGGCACTGAAGCTTTCTTT.

The rearrangement joins TRBV7-2 to TRBJ2-7, with 8 bases fitting TRBD2. Per the germline V gene, CDR1 is SGHTA and CDR2 is FQGNSA. The CDR3 length is 18 residues. Germline trimming cut 1 base from V and 0 bases from J; bases unmatched to any gene: 11. Written as DNA, the CDR3 is TGTGCCAGCAGCTTAGTGGCTAGCGGGCCTGGAAGCTCCTACGAGCAGTACTTC. Translation gives CASSLVASGPGSSYEQYF.